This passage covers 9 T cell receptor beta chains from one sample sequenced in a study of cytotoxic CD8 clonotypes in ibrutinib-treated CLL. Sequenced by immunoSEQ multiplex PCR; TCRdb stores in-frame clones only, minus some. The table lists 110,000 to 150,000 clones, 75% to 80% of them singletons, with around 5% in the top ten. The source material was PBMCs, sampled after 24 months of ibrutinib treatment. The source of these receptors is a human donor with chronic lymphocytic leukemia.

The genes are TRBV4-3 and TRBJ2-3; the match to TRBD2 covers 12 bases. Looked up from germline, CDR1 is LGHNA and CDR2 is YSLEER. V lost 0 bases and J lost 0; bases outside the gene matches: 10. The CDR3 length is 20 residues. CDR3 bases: TGCGCCAGCAGCCAAGAGGGGCCGACTAGCGGGGGTGCTAGCACAGATACGCAGTATTTT. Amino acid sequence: CASSQEGPTSGGASTDTQYF.

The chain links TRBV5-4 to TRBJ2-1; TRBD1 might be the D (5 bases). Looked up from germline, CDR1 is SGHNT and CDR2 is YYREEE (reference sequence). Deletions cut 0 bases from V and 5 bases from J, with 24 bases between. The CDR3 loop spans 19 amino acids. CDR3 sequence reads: CASSLGTWVMGGADNEQFF. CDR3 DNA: TGTGCCAGCAGCTTGGGGACATGGGTGATGGGTGGGGCAGACAATGAGCAGTTCTTC.

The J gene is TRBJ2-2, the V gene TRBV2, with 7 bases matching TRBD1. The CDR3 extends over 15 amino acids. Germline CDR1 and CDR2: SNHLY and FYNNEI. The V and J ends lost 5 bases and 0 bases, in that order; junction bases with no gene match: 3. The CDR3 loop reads CASSKTGTNTGELFF. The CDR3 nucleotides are TGTGCCAGCAGTAAGACAGGGACGAACACCGGGGAGCTGTTTTTT.

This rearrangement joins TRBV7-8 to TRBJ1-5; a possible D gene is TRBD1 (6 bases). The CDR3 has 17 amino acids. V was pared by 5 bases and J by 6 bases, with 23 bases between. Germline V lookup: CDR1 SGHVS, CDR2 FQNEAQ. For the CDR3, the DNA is TGTGCCAGCAGCAGCGGGGGGGGCTTTATCCCAATTCAGCCCCAGCATTTT. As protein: CASSSGGGFIPIQPQHF.

The CDR3 protein is CASSELYEQYF. CDR3 DNA: TGTGCCAGCAGTGAACTTTACGAGCAGTACTTC. The gene calls are TRBV6-1 and TRBJ2-7; no definite D call. Per germline, CDR1 MNHNS and CDR2 SASEGT. The CDR3 has 11 amino acids. Trimming shortened V by 2 bases and J by 4 bases, and 3 bases separated the two germline ends.

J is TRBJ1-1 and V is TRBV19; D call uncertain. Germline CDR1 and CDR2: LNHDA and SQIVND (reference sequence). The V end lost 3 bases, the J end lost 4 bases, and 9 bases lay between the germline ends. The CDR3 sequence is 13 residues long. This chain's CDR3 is CASSIGTFTEAFF. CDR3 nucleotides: TGTGCCAGTAGTATTGGTACCTTCACTGAAGCTTTCTTT.

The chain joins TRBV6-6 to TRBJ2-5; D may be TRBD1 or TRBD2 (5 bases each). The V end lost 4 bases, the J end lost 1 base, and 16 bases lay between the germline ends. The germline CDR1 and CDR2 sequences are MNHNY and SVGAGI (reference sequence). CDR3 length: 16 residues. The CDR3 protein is CASSLPPGTIQETQYF. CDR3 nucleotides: TGTGCCAGCAGTTTACCCCCCGGGACCATCCAAGAGACCCAGTACTTC.

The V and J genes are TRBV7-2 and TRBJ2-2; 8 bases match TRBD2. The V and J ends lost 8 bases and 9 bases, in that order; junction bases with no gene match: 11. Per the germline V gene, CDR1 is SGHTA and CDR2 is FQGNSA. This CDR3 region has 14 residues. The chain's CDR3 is CASAPGLEGRELFF. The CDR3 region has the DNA TGTGCCAGCGCCCCGGGACTAGAGGGGAGGGAGCTGTTTTTT.

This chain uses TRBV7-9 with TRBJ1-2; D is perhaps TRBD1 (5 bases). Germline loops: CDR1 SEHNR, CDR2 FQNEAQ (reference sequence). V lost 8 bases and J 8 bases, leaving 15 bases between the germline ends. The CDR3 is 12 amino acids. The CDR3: CASRGRDRGYTF. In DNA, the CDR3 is TGTGCCAGCCGCGGCAGAGACAGAGGCTACACCTTC.